The 8 T cell receptor beta chains below all came from one sample that was sequenced in a study of graft-versus-host responses after intestinal transplantation. Libraries were prepared by immunoSEQ multiplex PCR; TCRdb keeps only in-frame clonotypes and omits some of them. The table records about 30,000 clones, 85% to 95% of them present only once. The specimen comprised PBMCs, sampled about ten weeks after intestinal transplant. These receptors all stem from a human patient who received an intestinal transplant, so some T cells may come from the graft donor.

The chain carries TRBV6-6 and TRBJ1-5; no clear D. Trimming took off 5 bases at V and 4 bases at J, with 9 bases between the two ends. This CDR3 comprises 13 residues. Germline V gene lookup returns CDR1 MNHNY and CDR2 SVGAGI (reference sequence). CDR3: CASSPYWNQPQHF. CDR3 coding DNA: TGTGCCAGCAGTCCCTACTGGAATCAGCCCCAGCATTTT.

The CDR3 spells CASSGGRAYEQYF. The CDR3 DNA reads TGTGCCAGCAGTGGGGGGCGGGCATACGAGCAGTACTTC. V is TRBV5-5 and J is TRBJ2-7, with D tentatively TRBD1 or TRBD2 (6 bases each). Per the germline V gene, CDR1 is SGHKS and CDR2 is YYEKEE (reference sequence). V lost 5 bases to trimming and J lost 4 bases, with 13 bases between them. The CDR3 totals 13 residues.

V gene TRBV7-3 combines with J gene TRBJ2-7; 9 nucleotides agree with TRBD2. Germline CDR1 and CDR2: SGHTA and FQGTGA. The CDR3 totals 15 residues. V shed 0 bases, J shed 2 bases, and the junction held 2 bases outside the gene matches. Written as DNA, the CDR3 is TGTGCCAGCAGCTTAACTAGCGGGAGAACCTACGAGCAGTACTTC. Translated, it gives CASSLTSGRTYEQYF.

This chain uses TRBV15 with TRBJ1-5; 9 bases match TRBD1. Germline-derived CDR1 and CDR2 are LNHNV and YYDKDF (reference sequence). Trimming at V came to 3 bases and at J to 7 bases, leaving 7 bases not matched to a gene. This CDR3 region has 15 residues. The CDR3 here is CATSSDRGVGQPQHF. As DNA, the CDR3 is TGTGCCACCAGCAGCGACAGGGGGGTTGGCCAGCCCCAGCATTTT.

The V call is TRBV30, the J call TRBJ1-2; D might be TRBD1 (6 bases). Trimming stripped 4 bases from V and 6 bases from J, with 15 bases between. This CDR3 is built from 13 residues. Looked up from germline, CDR1 is GTSNPN and CDR2 is SVGIG (reference sequence). The CDR3 region has the DNA TGTGCCTGGAATCCGGACAGAGAGGATGGCTACACCTTC. This encodes CAWNPDREDGYTF.

This chain connects TRBV4-2 to TRBJ1-4; 10 nucleotides align to TRBD1. V dropped 4 bases and J dropped 4; count of bases not matched to a gene: 9. This CDR3 comprises 17 residues. The germline V gene has CDR1 LGHNA and CDR2 YNFKEQ. CDR3 amino acids: CASSLGQGEYGNEKLFF. Here the CDR3 DNA reads TGTGCCAGCAGCCTCGGACAGGGGGAATACGGTAATGAAAAACTGTTTTTT.

The chain carries TRBV11-2 and TRBJ2-1, with 11 bases identical to TRBD2. Germline lookup yields CDR1 SGHAT and CDR2 FQNNGV. The ends lost 0 bases at V and 5 bases at J; junction bases unmatched: 15. CDR3 length: 20 amino acids. CDR3 nucleotide sequence: TGTGCCAGCAGCTTAGAGTCGCCGGGTGTAGCGGGGGGGATGGACAATGAGCAGTTCTTC. Translation: CASSLESPGVAGGMDNEQFF. The full variable domain, in which reference TRBV11-2 and TRBJ2-1 provide the parts outside the CDR3, is EAGVAQSPRYKIIEKRQSVAFWCNPISGHATLYWYQQILGQGPKLLIQFQNNGVVDDSQLPKDRFSAERLKGVDSTLKIQPAKLEDSAVYLCASSLESPGVAGGMDNEQFFGPGTRLTVL.

V gene TRBV4-3 combines with J gene TRBJ2-5; D could derive from TRBD1 or TRBD2 (5 bases each). CDR3 size: 15 residues. V was cut by 0 bases and J by 11 bases, with 19 bases left in between. From germline, CDR1 is LGHNA and CDR2 YSLEER. CDR3 DNA: TGCGCCAGCAGCCAAGATTGGATTGGGGGTATGGAGCAGTACTTC. Amino acids: CASSQDWIGGMEQYF.